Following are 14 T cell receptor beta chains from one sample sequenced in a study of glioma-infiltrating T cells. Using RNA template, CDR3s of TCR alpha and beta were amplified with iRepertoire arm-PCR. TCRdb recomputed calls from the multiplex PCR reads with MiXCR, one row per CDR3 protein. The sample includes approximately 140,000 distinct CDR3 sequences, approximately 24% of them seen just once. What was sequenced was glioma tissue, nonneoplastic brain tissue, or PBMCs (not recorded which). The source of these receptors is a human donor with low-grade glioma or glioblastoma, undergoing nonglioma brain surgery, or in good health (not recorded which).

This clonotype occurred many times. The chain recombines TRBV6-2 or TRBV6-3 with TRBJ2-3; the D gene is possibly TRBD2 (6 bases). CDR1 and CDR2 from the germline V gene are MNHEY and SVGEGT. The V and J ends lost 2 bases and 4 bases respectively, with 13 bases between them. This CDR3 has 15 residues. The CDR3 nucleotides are TGTGCCAGCAGTTACCTCGGACTACCCCCAGATACGCAGTATTTT. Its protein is CASSYLGLPPDTQYF.

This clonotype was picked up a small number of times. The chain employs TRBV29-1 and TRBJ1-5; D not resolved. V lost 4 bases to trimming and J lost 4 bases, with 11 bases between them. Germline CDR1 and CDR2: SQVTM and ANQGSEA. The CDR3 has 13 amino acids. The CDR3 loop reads CSVALQSNQPQHF. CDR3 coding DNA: TGCAGCGTTGCTCTACAGAGTAATCAGCCCCAGCATTTT.

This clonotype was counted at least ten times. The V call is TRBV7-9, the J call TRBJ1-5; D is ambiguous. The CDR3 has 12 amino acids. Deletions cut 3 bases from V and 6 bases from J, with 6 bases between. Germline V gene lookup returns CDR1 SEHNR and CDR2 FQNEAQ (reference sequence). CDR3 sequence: CASSFPGQPQHF. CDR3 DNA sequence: TGTGCCAGCAGCTTTCCCGGTCAGCCCCAGCATTTT.

CDR3 in DNA: TGCAGTGCTCGACCCCCCGGCGGCCCTGAAGCTTTCTTT. Translated, it gives CSARPPGGPEAFF. The rearrangement joins TRBV20-1 to TRBJ1-1, with D unclear. This CDR3 is 13 amino acids long. V lost 5 bases, J lost 6 bases, and 16 bases lay in between. Germline V gives CDR1 DFQATT, CDR2 SNEGSKA (reference sequence).

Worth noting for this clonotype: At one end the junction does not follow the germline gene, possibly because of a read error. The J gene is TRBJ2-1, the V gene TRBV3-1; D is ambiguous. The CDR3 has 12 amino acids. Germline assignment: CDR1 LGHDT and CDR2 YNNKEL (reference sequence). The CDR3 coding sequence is TGTGCCAGCAGCCCAGGCATGGATGAGAAGTTCTTC. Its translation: CASSPGMDEKFF.

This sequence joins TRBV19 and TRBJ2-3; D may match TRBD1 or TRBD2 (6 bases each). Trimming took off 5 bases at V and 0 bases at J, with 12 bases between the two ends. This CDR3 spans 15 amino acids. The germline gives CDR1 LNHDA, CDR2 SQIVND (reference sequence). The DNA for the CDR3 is TGTGCCAGTAGTGACGGGGGCCCTAGCACAGATACGCAGTATTTT. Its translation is CASSDGGPSTDTQYF.

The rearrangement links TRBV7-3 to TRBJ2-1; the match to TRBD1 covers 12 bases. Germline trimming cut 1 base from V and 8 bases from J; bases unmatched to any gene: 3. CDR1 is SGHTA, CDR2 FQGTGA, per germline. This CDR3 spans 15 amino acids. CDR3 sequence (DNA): TGTGCCAGCAGCTTAAGGGACAGGGGGCTCGATGAGCAGTTCTTC. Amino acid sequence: CASSLRDRGLDEQFF.

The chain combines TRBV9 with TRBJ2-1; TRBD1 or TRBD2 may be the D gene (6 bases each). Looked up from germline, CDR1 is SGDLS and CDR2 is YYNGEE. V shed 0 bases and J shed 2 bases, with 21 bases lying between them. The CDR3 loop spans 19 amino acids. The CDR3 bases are TGTGCCAGCAGCGTAGTAGGAGGGGCAGGGACACGAGCCTACAATGAGCAGTTCTTC. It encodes CASSVVGGAGTRAYNEQFF. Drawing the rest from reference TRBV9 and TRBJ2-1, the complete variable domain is DSGVTQTPKHLITATGQRVTLRCSPRSGDLSVYWYQQSLDQGLQFLIQYYNGEERAKGNILERFSAQQFPDLHSELNLSSLELGDSALYFCASSVVGGAGTRAYNEQFFGPGTRLTVL.

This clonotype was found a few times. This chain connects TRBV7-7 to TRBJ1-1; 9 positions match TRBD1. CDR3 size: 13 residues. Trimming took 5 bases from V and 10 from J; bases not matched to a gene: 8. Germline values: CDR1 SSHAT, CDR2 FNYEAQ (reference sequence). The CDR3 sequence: CASSPGTGIAAFF. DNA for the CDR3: TGTGCCAGCAGCCCAGGGACAGGGATCGCAGCTTTCTTT.

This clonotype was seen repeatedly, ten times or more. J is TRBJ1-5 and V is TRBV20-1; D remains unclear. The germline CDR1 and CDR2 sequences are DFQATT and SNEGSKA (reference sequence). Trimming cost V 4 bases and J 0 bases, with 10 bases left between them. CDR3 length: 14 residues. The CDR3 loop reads CSATRLYSNQPQHF. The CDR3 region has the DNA TGCAGTGCTACCAGGTTGTATAGCAATCAGCCCCAGCATTTT.

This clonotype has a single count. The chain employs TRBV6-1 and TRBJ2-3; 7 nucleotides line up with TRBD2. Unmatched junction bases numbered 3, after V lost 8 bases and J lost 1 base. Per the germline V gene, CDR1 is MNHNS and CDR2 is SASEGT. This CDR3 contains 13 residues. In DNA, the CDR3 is TGTGCCAGCGGGGGGGTAGGCACAGATACGCAGTATTTT. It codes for CASGGVGTDTQYF.

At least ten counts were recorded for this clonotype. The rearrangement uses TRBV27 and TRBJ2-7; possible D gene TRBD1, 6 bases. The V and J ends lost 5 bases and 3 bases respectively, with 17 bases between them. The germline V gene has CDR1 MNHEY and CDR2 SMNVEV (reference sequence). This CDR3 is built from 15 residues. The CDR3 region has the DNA TGTGCCAGCAGTCTTAGGGGGTACAGCAACTACGAGCAGTACGTC. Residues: CASSLRGYSNYEQYV.

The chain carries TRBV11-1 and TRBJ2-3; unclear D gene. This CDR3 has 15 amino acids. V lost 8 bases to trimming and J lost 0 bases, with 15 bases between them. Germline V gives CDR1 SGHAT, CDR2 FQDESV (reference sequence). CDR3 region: CASRRRRLSTDTQYF. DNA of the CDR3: TGTGCCAGCCGAAGGCGGAGACTTAGCACAGATACGCAGTATTTT.

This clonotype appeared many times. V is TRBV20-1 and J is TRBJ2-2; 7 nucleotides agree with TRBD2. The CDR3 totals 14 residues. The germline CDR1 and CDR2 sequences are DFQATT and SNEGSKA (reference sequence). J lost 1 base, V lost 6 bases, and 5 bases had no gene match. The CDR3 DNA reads TGCAGTGCCCCCGGCGGGGGGAACACCGGGGAGCTGTTTTTT. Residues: CSAPGGGNTGELFF.